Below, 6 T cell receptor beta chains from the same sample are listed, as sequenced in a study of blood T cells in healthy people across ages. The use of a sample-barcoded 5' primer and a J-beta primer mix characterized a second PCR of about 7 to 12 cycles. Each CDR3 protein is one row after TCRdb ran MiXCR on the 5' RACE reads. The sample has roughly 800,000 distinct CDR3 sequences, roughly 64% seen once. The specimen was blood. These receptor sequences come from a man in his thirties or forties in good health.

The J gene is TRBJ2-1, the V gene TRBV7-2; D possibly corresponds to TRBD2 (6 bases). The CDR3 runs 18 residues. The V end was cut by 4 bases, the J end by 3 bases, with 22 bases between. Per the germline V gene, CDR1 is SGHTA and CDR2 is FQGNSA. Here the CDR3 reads CASSSYGRAAGFYNEQFF. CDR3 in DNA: TGTGCCAGCAGCTCCTACGGCCGCGCGGCGGGGTTCTACAATGAGCAGTTCTTC.

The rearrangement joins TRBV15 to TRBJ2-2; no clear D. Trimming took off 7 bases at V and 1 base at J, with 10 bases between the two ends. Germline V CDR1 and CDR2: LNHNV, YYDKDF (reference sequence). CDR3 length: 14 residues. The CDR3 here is CATKVERNTGELFF. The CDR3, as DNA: TGTGCCACCAAAGTAGAGCGGAACACCGGGGAGCTGTTTTTT. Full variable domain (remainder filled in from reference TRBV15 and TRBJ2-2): DAMVIQNPRYQVTQFGKPVTLSCSQTLNHNVMYWYQQKSSQAPKLLFHYYDKDFNNEADTPDNFQSRRPNTSFCFLDIRSPGLGDTAMYLCATKVERNTGELFFGEGSRLTVL.

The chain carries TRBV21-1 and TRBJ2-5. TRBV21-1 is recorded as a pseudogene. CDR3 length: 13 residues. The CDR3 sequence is CASIDDSQETQYF. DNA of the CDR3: TGTGCCAGCATCGACGACTCCCAAGAGACCCAGTACTTC.

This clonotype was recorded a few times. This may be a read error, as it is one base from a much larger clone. The CDR3 DNA reads as TGTGCCAGCAGCTTAGACGCCAACGACGAGCAGTACTTC. Its translation: CASSLDANDEQYF. The V and J genes are TRBV7-2 and TRBJ2-7; D is unresolved. Germline CDR1 reads SGHTA; CDR2 reads FQGNSA. There are 13 residues in the CDR3. V lost 1 base and J 5 bases, leaving 9 bases between the germline ends. The whole variable domain, filled in from reference TRBV7-2 and TRBJ2-7, reads GAGVSQSPSNKVTEKGKDVELRCDPISGHTALYWYRQSLGQGLEFLIYFQGNSAPDKSGLPSDRFSAERTGGSVSTLTIQRTQQEDSAVYLCASSLDANDEQYFGPGTRLTVT.

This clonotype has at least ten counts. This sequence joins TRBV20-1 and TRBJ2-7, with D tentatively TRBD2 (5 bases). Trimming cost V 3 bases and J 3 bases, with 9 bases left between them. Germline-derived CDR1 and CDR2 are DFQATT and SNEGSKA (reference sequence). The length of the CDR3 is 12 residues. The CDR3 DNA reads TGCAGTGCTAGGGAAGCGGACTACGAGCAGTACTTC. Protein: CSAREADYEQYF.

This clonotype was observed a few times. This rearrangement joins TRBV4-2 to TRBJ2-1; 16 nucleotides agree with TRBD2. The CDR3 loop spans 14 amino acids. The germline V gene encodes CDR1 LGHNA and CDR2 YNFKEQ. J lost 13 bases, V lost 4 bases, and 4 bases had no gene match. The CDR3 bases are TGTGCCAGCAGCCCGGGACTAGCGGGAGGGTACCAGTTCTTC. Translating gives CASSPGLAGGYQFF.